This is a list of T cell receptor beta chains from one sample in a study of blood T cell repertoires in COVID-19. Measured with immunoSEQ multiplex PCR; TCRdb has only the in-frame clones, and not every one. The profile shows approximately 120,000 clones, around 82% of them singletons. Source material: peripheral blood. The receptors come from a man aged 25-45 years with COVID-19, enrolled during active disease. Each CDR3 is given with its conserved first and last residue. Fields, in order: V gene, D gene, J gene, CDR3 DNA, CDR3 protein. The D gene is left open where the match is weak.

TRBV18	TRBD1	TRBJ1-2	TGTGCCAGCTCCGACAACACAGGGGGAGCCTATGGCTACACCTTC	CASSDNTGGAYGYTF
TRBV6-5	TRBD1	TRBJ1-2	TGTGCCAGCAGTTACGCAACAGGGGGCGCTAACTATGGCTACACCTTC	CASSYATGGANYGYTF
TRBV5-8	-	TRBJ2-5	TGTGCCAGCAGCTTGGGGACTTCCCTCAAAGAGACCCAGTACTTC	CASSLGTSLKETQYF
TRBV30	TRBD2	TRBJ2-3	TGTGCCTGGAGTTTAGCGGGGGATCTGGATACGCAGTATTTT	CAWSLAGDLDTQYF
TRBV18	TRBD2	TRBJ2-3	TGTGCCAGCTCACGCGGGGGGTTGAGCACAGATACGCAGTATTTT	CASSRGGLSTDTQYF
TRBV29-1	TRBD2	TRBJ2-3	TGCAGCGTTGAAAATATACTAGCGGGAGGTAGGCAGTATTTT	CSVENILAGGRQYF
TRBV12-3/TRBV12-4	-	TRBJ1-1	TGTGCCAGCAGCCATGCCGGTTTAACTGAAGCTTTCTTT	CASSHAGLTEAFF
TRBV28	TRBD1	TRBJ1-2	TGTGCCAGCAGTTTTGGGACAGGGGACGGCTACACCTTC	CASSFGTGDGYTF
TRBV5-6	TRBD1	TRBJ2-7	TGTGCCAGCAGCCTATCCGGGACAGCCTACGAGCAGTACTTC	CASSLSGTAYEQYF
TRBV4-3	TRBD1	TRBJ2-5	TGCGCCAGCAGTCGAGGAGGACAGGGGGAAGAGACCCAGTACTTC	CASSRGGQGEETQYF
TRBV5-5	-	TRBJ2-2	TGTGCCAGCAGCCCAGGACCGGGGTTTGGAACCGGGGAGCTGTTTTTT	CASSPGPGFGTGELFF
TRBV3-1/TRBV3-2	TRBD2	TRBJ2-3	TGTGCCAGCAGCTCAAGAGGAAGGACTAGCGGGGGAGGGTGGACGCAGTATTTT	CASSSRGRTSGGGWTQYF
TRBV30	TRBD1	TRBJ1-6	TGTGCCTGGAGTCCGGGACAGCAAAATTCACCCCTCCACTTT	CAWSPGQQNSPLHF
TRBV6-5	TRBD1	TRBJ2-2	TGTGCCAGCAGGCAGACAGGGACCGGGGAGCTGTTTTTT	CASRQTGTGELFF
TRBV11-1	TRBD1	TRBJ2-3	TGTGCCAGCAGCCCGTCCGGGACAGCTAGCACAGATACGCAGTATTTT	CASSPSGTASTDTQYF
TRBV2	TRBD1	TRBJ2-2	TGTGCCAGCAGGCAGGGGGCCGGGGAGCTGTTTTTT	CASRQGAGELFF
TRBV28	-	TRBJ1-2	TGTGCCAGCAGCTCACAGGGTGGTGGCTACACCTTC	CASSSQGGGYTF
TRBV19	TRBD1	TRBJ1-5	TGTGCCAGTAGTAGGGGACAGGGCGGCGATCAGCCCCAGCATTTT	CASSRGQGGDQPQHF